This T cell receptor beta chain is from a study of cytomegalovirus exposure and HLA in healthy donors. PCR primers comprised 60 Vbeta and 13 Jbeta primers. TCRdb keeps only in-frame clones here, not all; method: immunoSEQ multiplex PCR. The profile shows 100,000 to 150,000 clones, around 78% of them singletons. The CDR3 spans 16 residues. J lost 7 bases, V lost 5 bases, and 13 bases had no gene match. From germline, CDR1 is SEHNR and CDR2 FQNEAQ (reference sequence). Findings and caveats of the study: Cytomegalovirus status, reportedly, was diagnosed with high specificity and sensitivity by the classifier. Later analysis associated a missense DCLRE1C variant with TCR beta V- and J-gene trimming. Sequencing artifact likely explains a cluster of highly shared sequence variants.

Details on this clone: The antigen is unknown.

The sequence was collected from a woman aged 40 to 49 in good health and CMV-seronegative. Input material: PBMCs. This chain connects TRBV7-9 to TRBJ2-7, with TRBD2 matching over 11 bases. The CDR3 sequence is CASSHLLAGGPKEQYF. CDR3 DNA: TGTGCCAGCAGCCACTTATTAGCGGGAGGGCCAAAAGAGCAGTACTTC.